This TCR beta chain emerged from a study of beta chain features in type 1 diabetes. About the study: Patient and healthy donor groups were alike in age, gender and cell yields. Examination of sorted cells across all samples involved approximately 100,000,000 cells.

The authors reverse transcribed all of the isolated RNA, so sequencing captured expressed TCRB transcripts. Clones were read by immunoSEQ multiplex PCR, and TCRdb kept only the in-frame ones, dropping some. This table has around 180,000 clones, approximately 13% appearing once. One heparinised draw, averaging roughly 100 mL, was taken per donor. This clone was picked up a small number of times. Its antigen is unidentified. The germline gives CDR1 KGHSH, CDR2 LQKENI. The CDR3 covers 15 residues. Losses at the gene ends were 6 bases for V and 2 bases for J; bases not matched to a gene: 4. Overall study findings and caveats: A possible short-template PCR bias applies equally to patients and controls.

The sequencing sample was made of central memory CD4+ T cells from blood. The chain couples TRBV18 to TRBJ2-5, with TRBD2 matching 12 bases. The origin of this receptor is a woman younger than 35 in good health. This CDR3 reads CASSRTSGTQETQYF. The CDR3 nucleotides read TGTGCCAGCTCGCGGACTAGCGGGACTCAAGAGACCCAGTACTTC.